This TCR beta chain was identified in a study of naive and memory T cell subsets. This clonotype occurred many times. Its antigen is currently unknown. The junction shows a germline mismatch at one end, possibly a read error. Two oligonucleotides, mixed equimolar, formed the beta constant-region primer covering TRBC1 and TRBC2. Ligated cDNA was amplified by four rounds of PCR with nested alpha and beta constant-region primers and SP2. One entry per CDR3 protein, called by TCRdb with MiXCR from the UMI-ligation and nested PCR reads. This sample has 130,000 to 150,000 distinct CDR3 sequences, with about 23% found just once. Study results and limitations: Possibly reflecting memory cells re-expressing CD45RA, a few larger clonotypes occurred in naive repertoires, especially CD8.

Germline V gene lookup returns CDR1 SEHNR and CDR2 FQNEAQ (reference sequence). There are 13 residues in the CDR3. Material: naive CD4+ T cells from blood. The TCR comes from a human donor in good health. The chain joins TRBV7-9 to TRBJ2-5; the D call may be TRBD1 or TRBD2 (6 bases each). CDR3 nucleotides: TGTGCCAGCAGTTTAGGGGGGCAGGAGACCCAGTACTTC. It codes for CASSLGGQETQYF.